This entry features one T cell receptor (beta chain) sequence. This specimen comes from a study of blood T cell repertoires in COVID-19. Study background: Sites in the United States, Italy and Spain provided acute and convalescent COVID-19 samples. The analysed material was cDNA or gDNA that came from T cells, B-cell-depleted T cells, or PBMCs.

CDR3 size: 15 residues. V was shortened by 1 base and J by 5 bases, with 15 bases between the two germline ends. Per germline, CDR1 LGHNA and CDR2 YSLEER. Sequenced by immunoSEQ multiplex PCR; TCRdb stores in-frame clones only, minus some. Among about 20,000 clones, approximately 91% were seen once, and the ten largest hold less than 9%. The chain carries TRBV4-3 and TRBJ2-7; no definite D call. This sequence was found in a man in his sixties or seventies with active COVID-19. The sequenced sample was peripheral blood. CDR3 region: CASSQGVVQANEQYF. CDR3 sequence (DNA): TGCGCCAGCAGCCAAGGGGTGGTGCAGGCCAACGAGCAGTACTTC.